The rows below give T cell receptor beta chains drawn from one sample of a study of blood T cell repertoires in COVID-19. The method was immunoSEQ multiplex PCR; TCRdb's version includes in-frame clones alone and lacks a portion of them. The repertoire includes about 370,000 clones, 90% to 95% of them detected once, and more than 0.85% sits in the top ten. The sequenced sample was PBMCs or T cells enriched from blood (not recorded which). Receptor source: a woman between 40 and 55 years old who had been exposed to COVID-19. CDR3s include the opening cysteine and the closing phenylalanine or tryptophan. D genes are given only for firm matches. Clone size is not always given. Where it is, it says once, few, many or a class for expanded clones.

cdr3_length	d_call	v_call	clone_size	j_call	cdr3_nt	cdr3_aa
13	TRBD1	TRBV19	-	TRBJ1-1	TGTGCCAGTAGTTCCGGACAGGCACTAAAAGCTTTCTTT	CASSSGQALKAFF
11	-	TRBV5-8	-	TRBJ1-1	TGTGCCAGCAGCTTACGGACTGAAGCTTTCTTT	CASSLRTEAFF
13	-	TRBV9	-	TRBJ2-7	TGTGCCAGCAGCTTCCGAGCGAGGTCGGAGCAGTACTTC	CASSFRARSEQYF
14	TRBD1	TRBV29-1	-	TRBJ1-1	TGCAGCGTTTCGACAGGGCTCCTGAACACTGAAGCTTTCTTT	CSVSTGLLNTEAFF
16	TRBD2	TRBV11-1	-	TRBJ2-1	TGTGCCAGCAGCTTAGACGGCGGGGGGAGAGACAATGAGCAGTTCTTC	CASSLDGGGRDNEQFF
16	TRBD1	TRBV11-2	-	TRBJ1-1	TGTGCCAGCACCTTAGCCGGGACAGGGCTGAACACTGAAGCTTTCTTT	CASTLAGTGLNTEAFF
19	TRBD2	TRBV5-4	-	TRBJ2-3	TGTGCCAGCAGCGTATCATTAAACTTAGCGGGACCGAGCACAGATACGCAGTATTTT	CASSVSLNLAGPSTDTQYF
17	TRBD2	TRBV5-1	-	TRBJ2-3	TGCGCCAGCAGCTCGGGACTAGCGGGAGGGCCAACAGATACGCAGTATTTT	CASSSGLAGGPTDTQYF
13	-	TRBV7-9	-	TRBJ1-2	TGTGCCAGCAGCTTAATAGCTGGGTTGGGCTACACCTTC	CASSLIAGLGYTF
15	TRBD1	TRBV19	-	TRBJ1-2	TGTGCCAGTCACTGGACAGGGGGCGCGAGGTATGGCTACACCTTC	CASHWTGGARYGYTF
15	TRBD1	TRBV7-9	-	TRBJ1-2	TGTGCCAGCAGCCCTGGGACAGGGGGGAGCTATGGCTACACCTTC	CASSPGTGGSYGYTF
14	-	TRBV5-1	-	TRBJ1-1	TGCGCCAGCAGCTTTAGCACCCTGGGCACTGAAGCTTTCTTT	CASSFSTLGTEAFF
13	-	TRBV4-3	few	TRBJ1-6	TGCGCCAGCAGCCAACTATTAAATTCACCCCTCCACTTT	CASSQLLNSPLHF
10	-	TRBV12-3/TRBV12-4	-	TRBJ2-3	TGTGCCAGCAGTCTCCATACGCAGTATTTT	CASSLHTQYF
13	-	TRBV19	-	TRBJ1-1	TGTGCCTCCCGGCGGGGGGGAGGGACTGAAGCTTTCTTT	CASRRGGGTEAFF
16	TRBD2	TRBV24-1	-	TRBJ2-5	TGTGCCACCAGTGAAGCGCTAGCGGGCCTCCAAGAGACCCAGTACTTC	CATSEALAGLQETQYF
15	-	TRBV7-2	-	TRBJ2-5	TGTGCCAGCAGCCCCTATGGAACTAGTGCGGAGACCCAGTACTTC	CASSPYGTSAETQYF
16	TRBD2	TRBV11-2	-	TRBJ2-3	TGTGCCAGCAGCCTTACTAGCGGGGGGGGCACAGATACGCAGTATTTT	CASSLTSGGGTDTQYF
13	-	TRBV30	-	TRBJ1-2	TGTGCCTGGAGTGCCACAGGAGTTTATGGCTACACCTTC	CAWSATGVYGYTF
13	-	TRBV30	-	TRBJ1-2	TGTGCCTGGAGTACCAGATTAAACTATGGCTACACCTTC	CAWSTRLNYGYTF
11	TRBD1	TRBV5-1	-	TRBJ1-4	TGCGCCAGCAGCCGGACAGGGGAACTGTTTTTT	CASSRTGELFF
16	-	TRBV20-1	-	TRBJ2-3	TGCAGTGCTAGTCCCAATGTTCGGCGGAGCACAGATACGCAGTATTTT	CSASPNVRRSTDTQYF
17	-	TRBV2	-	TRBJ1-1	TGTGCCAGCAGTGATAGCAGGGTTGGGATTCAGAACACTGAAGCTTTCTTT	CASSDSRVGIQNTEAFF
14	-	TRBV5-1	-	TRBJ1-1	TGCGCCAGCAGCTTTTCACAGGGATACACTGAAGCTTTCTTT	CASSFSQGYTEAFF
14	-	TRBV6-5	-	TRBJ2-3	TGTGCCAGCAGCCTACTTAAGATCACAGATACGCAGTATTTT	CASSLLKITDTQYF
13	-	TRBV10-3	-	TRBJ2-5	TGTGCCATCAGTGTTTCCGAGTGGGAGACCCAGTACTTC	CAISVSEWETQYF
18	-	TRBV2	-	TRBJ1-3	TGTGCCAGCAGTGGGGGAAGAGGCAGGGCCGTCTCTGGAAACACCATATATTTT	CASSGGRGRAVSGNTIYF
14	-	TRBV3-1/TRBV3-2	-	TRBJ1-5	TGTGCCAGCAGTCAGGGGATCCGCAATCAGCCCCAGCATTTT	CASSQGIRNQPQHF
12	-	TRBV14	-	TRBJ2-7	TGTGCCAGCAGCCAAGAAGCTCCTTCGGTCTACTTC	CASSQEAPSVYF
15	-	TRBV6-5	-	TRBJ2-7	TGTGCCAGCAGTTACTCAGAGGATTCGGCGACGGAGCAGTACTTC	CASSYSEDSATEQYF
15	TRBD2	TRBV19	-	TRBJ2-1	TGTGCCAGTAGTTTGCCCTACCGGGGGGTCTACGAGCAGTTCTTC	CASSLPYRGVYEQFF
14	TRBD1	TRBV5-4	few	TRBJ1-1	TGTGCCAGCAGCTTAACAGGGGACTACACTGAAGCTTTCTTT	CASSLTGDYTEAFF
12	-	TRBV11-2	few	TRBJ1-3	TGTGCCAGCAGCCCGGGTCCGGATACCATATATTTT	CASSPGPDTIYF
12	-	TRBV12-3/TRBV12-4	-	TRBJ2-1	TGTGCCAGCAGTTTACCGGTCGGGGAGCAGTTCTTC	CASSLPVGEQFF
11	-	TRBV29-1	once	TRBJ2-3	TGCAGCTTACTAGTGTCATATACGCAGTATTTT	CSLLVSYTQYF
14	-	TRBV11-3	-	TRBJ1-4	TGTGCCAGCAGAAAGAGCTCAACTAATGAAAAACTGTTTTTT	CASRKSSTNEKLFF
17	TRBD1	TRBV15	-	TRBJ1-4	TGTGCCACCAGCAGAGGGTCCCTACAGGGGAGGAATGAAAAACTGTTTTTT	CATSRGSLQGRNEKLFF
16	TRBD2	TRBV12-5	-	TRBJ2-3	TGTGCTAGTGGTTTGGTACTAGCGGGGGGCCCCGATACGCAGTATTTT	CASGLVLAGGPDTQYF
12	-	TRBV5-1	-	TRBJ2-1	TGCGCCAGCAGCGTGGACAACAATGAGCAGTTCTTC	CASSVDNNEQFF
14	TRBD2	TRBV5-1	once	TRBJ2-7	TGCGCCAGCAGCTTGGCGGGGGGAGAATACGAGCAGTACTTC	CASSLAGGEYEQYF
16	TRBD1	TRBV18	-	TRBJ2-5	TGTGCCAGCTCACATCAAGGGACAGCGAGGCGAGAGACCCAGTACTTC	CASSHQGTARRETQYF
16	TRBD1	TRBV5-1	-	TRBJ2-5	TGCGCCAGCAGCCCTGGAGGACAGGGGGCGAGGGGGACCCAGTACTTC	CASSPGGQGARGTQYF
15	TRBD1	TRBV11-3	-	TRBJ2-2	TGTGCCAGCAGCTTAGGGACAGGGGTTACCGGGGAGCTGTTTTTT	CASSLGTGVTGELFF
13	TRBD1	TRBV25-1	-	TRBJ2-3	TGTGCCAGCTCTCGGACAGGGCCGAATACGCAGTATTTT	CASSRTGPNTQYF
16	-	TRBV7-8	-	TRBJ1-1	TGTGCCAGCAGCTTAGCGAGGGGGAGTTGGGGCACTGAAGCTTTCTTT	CASSLARGSWGTEAFF
15	TRBD1	TRBV24-1	once	TRBJ2-2	TGTGCCACCAGTGACCCCGGGACAGGGACCGGGGAGCTGTTTTTT	CATSDPGTGTGELFF
13	TRBD1	TRBV30	few	TRBJ2-7	TGTGCCTGGATCCGGACAGGGGGCAGGGAGCAGTACTTC	CAWIRTGGREQYF